The present T cell receptor (beta chain) was sequenced within a study of CD8+ T cells in alopecia areata. As for the study in general: People stayed on tofacitinib for 6 to 18 months, then stopped the drug for 6 months. Study findings and constraints: In patients, TCRs were shared less clearly than in mice, and HLA may possibly be involved. Scalp and blood retained many expanded lesional clones during tofacitinib.

Notes on this clone: Its antigen is not identified.

RNA, once extracted, was reverse transcribed into cDNA for use as the sequencing template. The assay was immunoSEQ multiplex PCR, and TCRdb's table has in-frame clones only and misses some. The sample comprises a few hundred thousand clones, 60% of which are singletons, and 0.75% to 0.95% rests with the top ten. The CDR3 extends over 13 amino acids. Trimming left V 0 bases short and J 11 bases short, with 11 bases between. Germline CDR1 MGHRA, CDR2 YSYEKL. Treatment indicated: oral pan-JAK inhibitor, 5-10 mg twice daily. The starting material was CD4+ T cells sorted from blood, obtained at approximately week 52, from a patient treated with tofacitinib. V and J are TRBV4-1 and TRBJ1-5; D is uncertain. This clonotype originated in a human donor with alopecia areata. DNA of the CDR3: TGCGCCAGCAGCCAAGATTTTGTGAGGGCCCAGCATTTT. Amino acids: CASSQDFVRAQHF.